This T cell receptor beta chain was sequenced during a study of CD8 T cells in Susac syndrome. RNA amounts of roughly 0.5 to 1 ug underwent reverse transcription with random hexamers. One entry per CDR3 protein, called by TCRdb with MiXCR from the immunoSEQ multiplex PCR reads. The profile shows approximately 130,000 distinct CDR3 sequences, under 95% of them singletons. Trimming removed 6 bases from V and 4 bases from J; junction bases left unmatched: 6. The CDR3 consists of 13 residues. The germline gives CDR1 MNHEY, CDR2 SMNVEV (reference sequence). J is TRBJ2-7 and V is TRBV27; TRBD2 matches at 7 bases. The source material was CD8+ T cells from PBMCs. The TCR sequence derives from a human donor with multiple sclerosis. The CDR3 spells CASRGGLVYEQYF. The CDR3 coding sequence is TGTGCCAGCAGGGGAGGGTTGGTTTACGAGCAGTACTTC.